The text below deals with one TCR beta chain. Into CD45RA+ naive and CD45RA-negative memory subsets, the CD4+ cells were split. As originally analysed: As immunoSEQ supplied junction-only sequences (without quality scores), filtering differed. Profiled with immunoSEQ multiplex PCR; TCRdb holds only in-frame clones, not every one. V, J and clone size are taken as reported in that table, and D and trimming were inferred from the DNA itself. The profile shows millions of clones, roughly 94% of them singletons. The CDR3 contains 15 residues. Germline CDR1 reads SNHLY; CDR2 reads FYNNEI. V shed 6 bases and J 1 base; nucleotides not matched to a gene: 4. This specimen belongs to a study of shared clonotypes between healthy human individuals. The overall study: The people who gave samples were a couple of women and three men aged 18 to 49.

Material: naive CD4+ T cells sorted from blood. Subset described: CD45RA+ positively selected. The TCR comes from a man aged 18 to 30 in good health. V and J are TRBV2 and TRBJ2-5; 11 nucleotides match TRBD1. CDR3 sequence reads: CASRAGTGGQETQYF. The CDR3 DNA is TGTGCCAGCAGAGCCGGGACAGGGGGCCAAGAGACCCAGTACTTC.